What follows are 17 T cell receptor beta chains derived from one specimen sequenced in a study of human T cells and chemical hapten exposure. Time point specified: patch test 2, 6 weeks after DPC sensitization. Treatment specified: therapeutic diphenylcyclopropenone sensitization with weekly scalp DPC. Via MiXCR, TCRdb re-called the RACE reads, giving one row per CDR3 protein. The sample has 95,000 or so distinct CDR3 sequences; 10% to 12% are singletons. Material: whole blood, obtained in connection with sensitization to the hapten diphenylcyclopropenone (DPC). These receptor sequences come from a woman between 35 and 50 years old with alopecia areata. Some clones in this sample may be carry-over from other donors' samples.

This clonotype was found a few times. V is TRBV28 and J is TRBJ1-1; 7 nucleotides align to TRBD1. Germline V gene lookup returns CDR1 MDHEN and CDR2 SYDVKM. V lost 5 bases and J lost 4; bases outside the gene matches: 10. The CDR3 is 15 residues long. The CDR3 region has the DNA TGTGCCAGCAGTCCCGCAGGGGGGGTGGGCACTGAAGCTTTCTTT. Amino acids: CASSPAGGVGTEAFF. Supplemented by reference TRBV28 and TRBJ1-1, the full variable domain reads DVKVTQSSRYLVKRTGEKVFLECVQDMDHENMFWYRQDPGLGLRLIYFSYDVKMKEKGDIPEGYSVSREKKERFSLILESASTNQTSMYLCASSPAGGVGTEAFFGQGTRLTVV.

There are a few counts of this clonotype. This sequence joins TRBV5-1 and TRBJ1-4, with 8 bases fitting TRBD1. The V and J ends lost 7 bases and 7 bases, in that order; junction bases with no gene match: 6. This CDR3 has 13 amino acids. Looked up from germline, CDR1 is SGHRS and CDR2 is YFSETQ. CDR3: CASSGTGGEKLFF. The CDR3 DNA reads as TGCGCCAGCTCCGGGACAGGTGGTGAAAAACTGTTTTTT. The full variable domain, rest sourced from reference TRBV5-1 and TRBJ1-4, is KAGVTQTPRYLIKTRGQQVTLSCSPISGHRSVSWYQQTPGQGLQFLFEYFSETQRNKGNFPGRFSGRQFSNSRSEMNVSTLELGDSALYLCASSGTGGEKLFFGSGTQLSVL.

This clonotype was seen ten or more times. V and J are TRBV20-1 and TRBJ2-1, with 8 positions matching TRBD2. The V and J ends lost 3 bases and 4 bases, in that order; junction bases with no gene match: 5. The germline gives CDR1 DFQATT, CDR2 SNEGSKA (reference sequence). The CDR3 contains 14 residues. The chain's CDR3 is CSARRGDPYNEQFF. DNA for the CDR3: TGCAGTGCTAGGCGGGGGGATCCATACAATGAGCAGTTCTTC.

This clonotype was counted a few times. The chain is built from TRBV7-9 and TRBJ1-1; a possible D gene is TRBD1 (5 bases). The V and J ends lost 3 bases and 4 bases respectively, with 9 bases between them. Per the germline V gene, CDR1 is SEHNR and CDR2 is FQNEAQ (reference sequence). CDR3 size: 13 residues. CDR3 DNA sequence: TGTGCCAGCAGCTTCTTGGGGGTCACTGAAGCTTTCTTT. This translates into CASSFLGVTEAFF. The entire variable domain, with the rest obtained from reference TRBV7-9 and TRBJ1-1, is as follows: DTGVSQNPRHKITKRGQNVTFRCDPISEHNRLYWYRQTLGQGPEFLTYFQNEAQLEKSRLLSDRFSAERPKGSFSTLEIQRTEQGDSAMYLCASSFLGVTEAFFGQGTRLTVV.

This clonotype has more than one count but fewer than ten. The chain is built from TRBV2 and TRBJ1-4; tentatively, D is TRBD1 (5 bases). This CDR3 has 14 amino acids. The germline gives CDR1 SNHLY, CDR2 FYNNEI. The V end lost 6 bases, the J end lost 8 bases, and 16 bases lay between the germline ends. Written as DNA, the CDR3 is TGTGCCAGCAGGGGGGACGCCCTGCGGGAAAAACTGTTTTTT. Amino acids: CASRGDALREKLFF.

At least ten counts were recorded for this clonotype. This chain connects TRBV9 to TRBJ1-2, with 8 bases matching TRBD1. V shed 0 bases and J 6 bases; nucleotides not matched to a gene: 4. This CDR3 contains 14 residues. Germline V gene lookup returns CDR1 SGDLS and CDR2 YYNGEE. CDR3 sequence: CASSVGAGGNGYTF. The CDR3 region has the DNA TGTGCCAGCAGCGTAGGGGCAGGGGGCAATGGCTACACCTTC.

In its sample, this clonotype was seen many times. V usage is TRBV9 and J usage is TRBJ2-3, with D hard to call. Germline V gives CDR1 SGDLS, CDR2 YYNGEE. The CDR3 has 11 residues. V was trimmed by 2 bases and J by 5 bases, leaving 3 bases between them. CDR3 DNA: TGTGCCAGCAGCGTCCGAGATACGCAGTATTTT. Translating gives CASSVRDTQYF.

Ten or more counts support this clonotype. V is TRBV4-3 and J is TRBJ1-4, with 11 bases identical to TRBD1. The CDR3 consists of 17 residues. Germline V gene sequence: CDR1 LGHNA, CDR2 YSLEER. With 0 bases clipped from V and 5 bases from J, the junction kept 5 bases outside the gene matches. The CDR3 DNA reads TGCGCCAGCAGCCAAGATCATGGGACAGGGGGAAATGAAAAACTGTTTTTT. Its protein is CASSQDHGTGGNEKLFF.

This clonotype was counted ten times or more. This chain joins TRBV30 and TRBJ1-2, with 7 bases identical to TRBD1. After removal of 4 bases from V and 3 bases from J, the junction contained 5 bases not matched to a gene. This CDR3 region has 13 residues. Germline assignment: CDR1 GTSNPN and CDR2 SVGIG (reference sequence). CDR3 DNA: TGTGCCTGGACCTGGACAGGACACTATGGCTACACCTTC. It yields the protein CAWTWTGHYGYTF. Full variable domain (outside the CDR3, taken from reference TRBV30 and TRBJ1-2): SQTIHQWPATLVQPVGSPLSLECTVEGTSNPNLYWYRQAAGRGLQLLFYSVGIGQISSEVPQNLSASRPQDRQFILSSKKLLLSDSGFYLCAWTWTGHYGYTFGSGTRLTVV.

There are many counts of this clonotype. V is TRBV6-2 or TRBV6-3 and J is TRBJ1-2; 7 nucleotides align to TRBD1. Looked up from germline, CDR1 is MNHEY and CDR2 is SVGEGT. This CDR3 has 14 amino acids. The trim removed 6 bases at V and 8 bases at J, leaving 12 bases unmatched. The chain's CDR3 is CASSSPNRGDGYTF. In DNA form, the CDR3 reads TGTGCCAGCAGCTCCCCGAACAGGGGTGACGGCTACACCTTC.

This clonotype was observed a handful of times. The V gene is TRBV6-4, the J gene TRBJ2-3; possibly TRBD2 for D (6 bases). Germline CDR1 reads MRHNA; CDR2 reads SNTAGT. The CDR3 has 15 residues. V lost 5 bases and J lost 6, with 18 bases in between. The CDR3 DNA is TGTGCCAGCAGTTCTATTAGCGGCCCTCTGGATACGCAGTATTTT. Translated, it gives CASSSISGPLDTQYF.

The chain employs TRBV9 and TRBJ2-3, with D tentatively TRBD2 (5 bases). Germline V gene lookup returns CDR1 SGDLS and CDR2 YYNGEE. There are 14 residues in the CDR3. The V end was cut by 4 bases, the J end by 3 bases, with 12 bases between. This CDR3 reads CASSTRRPTDTQYF. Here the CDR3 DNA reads TGTGCCAGCAGCACGAGGAGGCCGACAGATACGCAGTATTTT.

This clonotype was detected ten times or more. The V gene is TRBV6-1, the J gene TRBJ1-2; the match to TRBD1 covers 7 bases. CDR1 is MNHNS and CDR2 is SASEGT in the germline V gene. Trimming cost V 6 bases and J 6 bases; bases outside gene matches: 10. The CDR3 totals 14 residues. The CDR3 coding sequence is TGTGCCAGCAGCTCCTCCGGGACAGCCGATGGCTACACCTTC. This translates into CASSSSGTADGYTF.

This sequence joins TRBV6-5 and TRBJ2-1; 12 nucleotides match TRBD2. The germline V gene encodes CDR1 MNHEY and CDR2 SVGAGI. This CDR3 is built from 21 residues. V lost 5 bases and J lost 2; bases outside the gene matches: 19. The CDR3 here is CASSQQGTSGLVAVAYNEQFF. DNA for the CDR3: TGTGCCAGCAGTCAACAAGGGACTAGCGGGTTGGTAGCTGTGGCCTACAATGAGCAGTTCTTC.

The CDR3 region has the DNA TGTGCCAGCAGTTCTAGACTAGCGGGGGACGTGGATACGCAGTATTTT. Protein sequence: CASSSRLAGDVDTQYF. The chain joins TRBV12-3 or TRBV12-4 to TRBJ2-3, with 12 bases that match TRBD2. The CDR3 spans 16 residues. Losses at the gene ends were 4 bases for V and 6 bases for J; bases not matched to a gene: 8.

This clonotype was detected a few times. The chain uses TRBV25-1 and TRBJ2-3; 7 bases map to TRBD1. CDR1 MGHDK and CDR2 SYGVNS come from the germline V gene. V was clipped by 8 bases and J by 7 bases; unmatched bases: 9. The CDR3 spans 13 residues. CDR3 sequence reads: CASGDSPLNTQYF. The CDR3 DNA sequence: TGTGCCAGCGGGGACAGTCCATTGAATACGCAGTATTTT.

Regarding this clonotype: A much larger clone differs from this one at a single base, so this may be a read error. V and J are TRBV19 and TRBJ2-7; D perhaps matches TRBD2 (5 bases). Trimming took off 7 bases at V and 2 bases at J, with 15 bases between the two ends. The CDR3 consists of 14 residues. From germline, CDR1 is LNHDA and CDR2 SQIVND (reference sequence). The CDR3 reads CASKAAETAYEQYF. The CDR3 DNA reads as TGTGCCAGTAAAGCGGCAGAAACAGCCTACGAGCAGTACTTC.